The clone carrying this T cell receptor (beta chain) has more than one count but fewer than ten. Its antigen is not known. V gave up 7 bases and J gave up 2 bases, with 17 bases separating them. The CDR3 consists of 15 residues. Germline values: CDR1 MNHNY, CDR2 SVGAGI (reference sequence). With 60 Vbeta and 13 Jbeta primers, the PCR was carried out. Per the original methods: In a later analysis, of 80 million to 90 million unique beta chains, roughly 9.9 million appeared in at least two donors. Sequencing used immunoSEQ multiplex PCR; TCRdb keeps in-frame clones, though not all of them. The DNA was the basis for D and trimming; V, J and clone size are from that table. In the table there are some 150,000 clones, 75% to 90% of which are singletons. These data originate in a study of cytomegalovirus exposure and HLA in healthy donors. General study points: Another analysis was done later, and it associated around 16,000 TCR beta sequences with HLA alleles at 0.05 false discovery rate. What was likely a sequencing artifact was a cluster of highly shared sequence variants. An analysis was carried out at a later point. It showed that HLA-associated TCR beta chains were more clonally expanded than equally common non-associated chains.

This chain links TRBV6-6 with TRBJ1-1; tentative D call: TRBD1 (6 bases). The clonotype was recovered from a man younger than 45 in good health and CMV-seronegative. The source material was PBMCs. In nucleotides, the CDR3 is TGTGCCAGCAATCCGCCGGGACACCGAAACACTGAAGCTTTCTTT. This gives the protein CASNPPGHRNTEAFF.